The rows below give T cell receptor beta chains drawn from one sample of a study of shared clonotypes between healthy human individuals. Data came from immunoSEQ multiplex PCR; TCRdb stores just in-frame clones and leaves some out. The sample carries about 800,000 clones, approximately 97% recorded once. Source material: naive CD8+ T cells sorted from blood. Source of these receptors: a man aged 25-40 years in good health. CDR3s include the opening cysteine and the closing phenylalanine or tryptophan. A D gene is named only where the DNA matches it firmly.

J gene	V gene	D gene	CDR3 protein	CDR3 DNA
TRBJ2-1	TRBV14	.	CASSQKRVGLPMLGDEQFF	TGTGCCAGCAGCCAAAAGCGTGTAGGACTACCGATGCTGGGCGATGAGCAGTTCTTC
TRBJ2-4	TRBV5-4	.	CASSSRDKNIQYF	TGTGCCAGCAGCTCCCGGGACAAAAACATTCAGTACTTC
TRBJ2-7	TRBV10-1	TRBD1	CASSDHRGFYEQYF	TGCGCCAGCAGTGACCACAGGGGGTTCTACGAGCAGTACTTC
TRBJ2-7	TRBV28	.	CASRSLRDEYYEQYF	TGTGCCAGCAGATCATTGCGGGATGAATACTACGAGCAGTACTTC
TRBJ2-2	TRBV27	TRBD1	CASSSGQGIGELFF	TGTGCCAGCAGTTCAGGACAGGGGATCGGGGAGCTGTTTTTT
TRBJ1-5	TRBV27	TRBD1	CASSSTGAQPQHF	TGTGCCAGCAGTTCGACAGGGGCACAGCCCCAGCATTTT
TRBJ2-3	TRBV13	TRBD2	CASTTGTSGRPVYF	TGTGCCAGCACCACCGGGACTAGCGGGAGGCCGGTGTATTTT
TRBJ2-7	TRBV6-5	TRBD2	CASSYGTSYEQYF	TGTGCCAGCAGTTACGGGACTAGCTACGAGCAGTACTTC
TRBJ1-1	TRBV29-1	TRBD1	CSVQGVNTEAFF	TGCAGCGTCCAGGGGGTGAACACTGAAGCTTTCTTT
TRBJ2-1	TRBV7-9	.	CASSPVGAYYNEQFF	TGTGCCAGCAGCCCGGTGGGGGCCTACTACAATGAGCAGTTCTTC
TRBJ1-5	TRBV27	TRBD1	CASSSGTGVNQPQHF	TGTGCCAGCAGTTCCGGGACAGGAGTCAATCAGCCCCAGCATTTT
TRBJ2-7	TRBV29-1	.	CSVEADYLEQYF	TGCAGCGTTGAAGCGGACTACCTCGAGCAGTACTTC
TRBJ2-1	TRBV9	.	CASSVEGYNEQFF	TGTGCCAGCAGCGTAGAAGGTTACAATGAGCAGTTCTTC
TRBJ1-1	TRBV5-5	.	CASSLTGTEAFF	TGTGCCAGCAGCTTGACGGGAACTGAAGCTTTCTTT
TRBJ2-7	TRBV5-1	TRBD1	CASSLGTGMREQYF	TGCGCCAGCAGCTTGGGGACAGGGATGCGCGAGCAGTACTTC
TRBJ2-7	TRBV6-1	TRBD2	CASSEWAGVTYEQYF	TGTGCCAGCAGTGAGTGGGCGGGGGTGACCTACGAGCAGTACTTC
TRBJ2-7	TRBV30	.	CAWRADSGSEQYF	TGTGCCTGGAGGGCCGACTCGGGTTCCGAGCAGTACTTC
TRBJ1-1	TRBV6-5	.	CASSPVGVTEAFF	TGTGCCAGCAGCCCCGTCGGGGTCACTGAAGCTTTCTTT
TRBJ2-7	TRBV2	TRBD2	CASSSGRAANEQYF	TGTGCCAGCAGTAGCGGGAGGGCCGCCAACGAGCAGTACTTC
TRBJ2-1	TRBV27	.	CASSSPTPSSYNEQFF	TGTGCCAGCAGTTCCCCAACTCCTAGCTCCTACAATGAGCAGTTCTTC
TRBJ1-5	TRBV18	.	CASSAQDGFGNQPQHF	TGTGCCAGCTCGGCCCAGGACGGATTTGGCAATCAGCCCCAGCATTTT
TRBJ1-2	TRBV5-6	.	CASSFATGLYYGYTF	TGTGCCAGCAGCTTCGCGACGGGGTTATACTATGGCTACACCTTC
TRBJ2-7	TRBV28	.	CASSLFPFEQYF	TGTGCCAGCAGTTTGTTTCCCTTCGAGCAGTACTTC
TRBJ2-3	TRBV7-9	TRBD2	CASRSSLAGGTDTQYF	TGTGCCAGCAGGTCAAGTCTAGCGGGGGGCACAGATACGCAGTATTTT